This T cell receptor (beta chain) was retrieved from a study of T cell responses to AZD1222 COVID-19 vaccine. Study-level findings and limits: The peak T cell response came first, and repertoires were sampled only after it. Possibly, clonal diversity was underestimated; donors were largely white British and included more females. Elevations in Spike-specific TCR breadth and depth followed administration of two AZD1222 doses. Reportedly, close to half of spike-specific TCRs are directed against unmutated variant regions.

Germline lookup yields CDR1 SGHNT and CDR2 YYREEE (reference sequence). Unmatched junction bases numbered 1, after V lost 0 bases and J lost 1 base. The CDR3 is made up of 15 amino acids. Comment on this clone: Antigen unknown.

Profiling relied on immunoSEQ multiplex PCR, and the TCRdb table lists in-frame clones only, not all of them. Of over 150,000 clones in the sample, 86% were seen once. The TCR was taken from an adult in good health. The chain has TRBV5-4 and TRBJ2-3; 8 nucleotides align to TRBD1. This specimen was peripheral blood, taken on day 0 of MenACWY control vaccination. CDR3 bases: TGTGCCAGCAGCTTGGGGACAGGGCGCACAGATACGCAGTATTTT. Encoded protein: CASSLGTGRTDTQYF. Together with reference TRBV5-4 and TRBJ2-3, the CDR3 gives the full variable domain: ETGVTQSPTHLIKTRGQQVTLRCSSQSGHNTVSWYQQALGQGPQFIFQYYREEENGRGNFPPRFSGLQFPNYSSELNVNALELDDSALYLCASSLGTGRTDTQYFGPGTRLTVL.